The 11 T cell receptor beta chains listed next were all sequenced from one sample in a study of T-cell memory formation after mild COVID-19. Using its own MiXCR run on the 5' RACE reads, TCRdb lists one record per CDR3 protein. The repertoire has about 180,000 distinct CDR3 sequences, less than 20% of them found once; the top ten carry 3% to 4.5%. The sequencing input was PBMCs or a T cell subset sorted from them (not recorded which). The source is a man younger than 35 who had mild COVID-19 (a few samples of this study predate the infection). Cell type and time point are not known.

The genes are TRBV12-3 or TRBV12-4 and TRBJ1-1, with TRBD1 identical over 8 bases. With 6 bases clipped from V and 8 bases from J, the junction kept 8 bases outside the gene matches. This CDR3 spans 13 amino acids. The CDR3 sequence: CASRWGRTGEAFF. CDR3 nucleotide sequence: TGTGCCAGCAGGTGGGGCCGGACAGGGGAAGCTTTCTTT.

This clonotype came up a few times. This chain uses TRBV2 with TRBJ1-6, with D unresolved. The CDR3 is 13 amino acids. V was shortened by 6 bases and J by 4 bases, with 7 bases between the two germline ends. CDR1 is SNHLY, CDR2 FYNNEI, per germline. The CDR3 sequence is CASRGIYNSPLHF. CDR3 nucleotides: TGTGCCAGCAGAGGGATTTATAATTCACCCCTCCACTTT. The whole variable domain, filled in from reference TRBV2 and TRBJ1-6, reads EPEVTQTPSHQVTQMGQEVILRCVPISNHLYFYWYRQILGQKVEFLVSFYNNEISEKSEIFDDQFSVERPDGSNFTLKIRSTKLEDSAMYFCASRGIYNSPLHFGNGTRLTVT.

This clonotype was detected many times. The chain employs TRBV5-6 and TRBJ2-7, with D maybe TRBD1 (6 bases). The CDR3 loop spans 13 amino acids. V lost 4 bases and J lost 3, with 11 bases in between. Germline CDR1 SGHDT, CDR2 YYEEEE. DNA of the CDR3: TGTGCCAGCAGCACGATGACAGGCTACGAGCAGTACGTC. Protein product: CASSTMTGYEQYV.

This clonotype was recorded a few times. J is TRBJ2-1 and V is TRBV10-2; D is unresolved. Germline CDR1 WSHSY, CDR2 SAAADI. With 5 bases removed from V and 10 bases from J, the gap between germline ends came to 9 bases. This CDR3 region has 11 residues. CDR3 sequence (DNA): TGCGCCAGCAGTCAATTTGGGGAGCAGTTCTTC. Residues: CASSQFGEQFF.

The rearrangement joins TRBV4-2 to TRBJ1-1; D is uncertain. Germline V gene data show CDR1 as LGHNA and CDR2 as YNFKEQ. The V end was cut by 2 bases, the J end by 7 bases, with 8 bases between. The CDR3 extends over 12 amino acids. The CDR3 loop reads CASSQSPDEAFF. CDR3 DNA: TGTGCCAGCAGCCAAAGTCCGGATGAAGCTTTCTTT.

This clonotype was counted a few times. The CDR3 DNA reads as TGTGCCAGCAGCTTAGGCTGGGACAATGAGCAGTTCTTC. Translating it yields CASSLGWDNEQFF. This chain connects TRBV7-2 to TRBJ2-1, with D hard to call. CDR3 length: 13 amino acids. The V end lost 1 base, the J end lost 5 bases, and 6 bases lay between the germline ends. Germline values: CDR1 SGHTA, CDR2 FQGNSA.

The chain links TRBV29-1 to TRBJ2-3, with D possibly being TRBD1 (5 bases). Per germline, CDR1 SQVTM and CDR2 ANQGSEA. The germline V and J ends were trimmed by 3 bases and 0 bases, with 19 bases remaining between them. The CDR3 consists of 17 residues. The CDR3 loop is CSVEMQGLFTSTDTQYF. Here the CDR3 DNA reads TGCAGCGTTGAGATGCAGGGCCTATTTACTAGCACAGATACGCAGTATTTT.

This clonotype has a single count. V is TRBV10-3 and J is TRBJ2-5, with D tentatively TRBD1 (5 bases). V gave up 6 bases and J gave up 0 bases, with 8 bases separating them. The CDR3 is made up of 13 amino acids. Germline values: CDR1 ENHRY, CDR2 SYGVKD. The CDR3 is CAISAGNQETQYF. The CDR3 coding sequence is TGTGCCATCAGCGCAGGGAACCAAGAGACCCAGTACTTC.

V usage is TRBV2 and J usage is TRBJ2-5; TRBD2 might be the D (6 bases). With 6 bases removed from V and 3 bases from J, the gap between germline ends came to 11 bases. CDR3 size: 13 residues. In germline, CDR1 is SNHLY, CDR2 FYNNEI. CDR3 amino acids: CASRWGVEETQYF. CDR3 DNA: TGTGCCAGCAGATGGGGGGTCGAAGAGACCCAGTACTTC.

The chain links TRBV7-3 to TRBJ2-1; possible D gene TRBD2, 5 bases. V shed 5 bases and J shed 7 bases, with 9 bases lying between them. The CDR3 runs 12 residues. Germline V gene data show CDR1 as SGHTA and CDR2 as FQGTGA. CDR3 coding DNA: TGTGCCAGCAGCCGAGGCGGGAATGAGCAGTTCTTC. Translation: CASSRGGNEQFF. Combining the CDR3 with reference TRBV7-3 and TRBJ2-1 gives the whole variable domain GAGVSQTPSNKVTEKGKYVELRCDPISGHTALYWYRQSLGQGPEFLIYFQGTGAADDSGLPNDRFFAVRPEGSVSTLKIQRTERGDSAVYLCASSRGGNEQFFGPGTRLTVL.

This sequence joins TRBV7-2 and TRBJ2-2; D possibly corresponds to TRBD1 (6 bases). Germline V gives CDR1 SGHTA, CDR2 FQGNSA. V gave up 2 bases and J gave up 6 bases, with 13 bases separating them. The CDR3 is 15 amino acids. The CDR3 loop is CASSLIWGPAGELFF. For the CDR3, the DNA is TGTGCCAGCAGCTTAATTTGGGGGCCCGCCGGGGAGCTGTTTTTT.